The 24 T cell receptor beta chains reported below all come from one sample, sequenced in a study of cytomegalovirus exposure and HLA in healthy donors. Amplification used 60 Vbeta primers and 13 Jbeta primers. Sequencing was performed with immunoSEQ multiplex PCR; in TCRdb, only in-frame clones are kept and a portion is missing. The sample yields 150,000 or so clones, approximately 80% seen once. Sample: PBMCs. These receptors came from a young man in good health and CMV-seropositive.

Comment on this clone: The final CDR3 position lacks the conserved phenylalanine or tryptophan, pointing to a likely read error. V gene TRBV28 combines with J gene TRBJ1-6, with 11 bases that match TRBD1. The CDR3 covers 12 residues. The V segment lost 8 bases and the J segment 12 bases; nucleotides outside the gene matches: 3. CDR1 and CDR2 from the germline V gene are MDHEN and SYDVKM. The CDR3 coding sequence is TGTGCCAGCGATGGGACAGGGGGACCCCTCCACCTT. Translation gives CASDGTGGPLHL.

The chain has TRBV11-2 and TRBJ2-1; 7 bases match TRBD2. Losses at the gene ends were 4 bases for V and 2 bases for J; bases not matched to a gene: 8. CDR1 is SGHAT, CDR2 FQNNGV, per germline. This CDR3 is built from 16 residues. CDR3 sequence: CASSSTLAVPYNEQFF. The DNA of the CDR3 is TGTGCCAGCAGCTCGACTCTAGCGGTCCCCTACAATGAGCAGTTCTTC.

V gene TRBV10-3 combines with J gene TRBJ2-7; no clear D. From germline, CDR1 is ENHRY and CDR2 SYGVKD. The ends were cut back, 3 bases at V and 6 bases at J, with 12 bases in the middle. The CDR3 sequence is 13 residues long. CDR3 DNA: TGTGCCATCAGTGAAGGCGGAGAAGGCGAGCAGTACTTC. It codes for CAISEGGEGEQYF.

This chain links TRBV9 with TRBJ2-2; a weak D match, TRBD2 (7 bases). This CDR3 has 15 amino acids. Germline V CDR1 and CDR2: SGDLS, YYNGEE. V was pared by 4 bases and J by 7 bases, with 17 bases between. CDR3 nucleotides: TGTGCCAGCAGCCGGACGTGGGGGGGCAACGGGGAGCTGTTTTTT. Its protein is CASSRTWGGNGELFF.

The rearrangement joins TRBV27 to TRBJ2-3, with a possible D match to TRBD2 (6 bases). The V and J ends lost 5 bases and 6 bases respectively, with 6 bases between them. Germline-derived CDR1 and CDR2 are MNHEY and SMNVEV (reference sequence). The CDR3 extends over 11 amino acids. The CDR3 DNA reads TGTGCCAGCAGTGGGGGGGATACGCAGTATTTT. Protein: CASSGGDTQYF.

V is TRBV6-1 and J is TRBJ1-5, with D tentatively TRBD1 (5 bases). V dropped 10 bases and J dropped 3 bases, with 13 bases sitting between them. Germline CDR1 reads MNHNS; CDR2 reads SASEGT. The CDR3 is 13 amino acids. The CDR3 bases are TGTGCCACCCGGGGGAGTCTCAATCAGCCCCAGCATTTT. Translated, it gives CATRGSLNQPQHF.

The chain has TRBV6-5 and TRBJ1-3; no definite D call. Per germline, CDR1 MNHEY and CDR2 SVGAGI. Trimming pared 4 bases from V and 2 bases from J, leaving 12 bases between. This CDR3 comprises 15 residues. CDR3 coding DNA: TGTGCCAGCAGTTCGTCCCCTTCCCCTGGAAACACCATATATTTT. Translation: CASSSSPSPGNTIYF.

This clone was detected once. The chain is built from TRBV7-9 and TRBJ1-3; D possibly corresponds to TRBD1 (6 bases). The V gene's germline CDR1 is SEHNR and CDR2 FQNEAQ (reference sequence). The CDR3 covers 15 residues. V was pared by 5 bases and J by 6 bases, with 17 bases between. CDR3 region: CASSLGHPNKNTIYF. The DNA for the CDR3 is TGTGCCAGCAGCCTGGGACACCCTAATAAAAACACCATATATTTT.

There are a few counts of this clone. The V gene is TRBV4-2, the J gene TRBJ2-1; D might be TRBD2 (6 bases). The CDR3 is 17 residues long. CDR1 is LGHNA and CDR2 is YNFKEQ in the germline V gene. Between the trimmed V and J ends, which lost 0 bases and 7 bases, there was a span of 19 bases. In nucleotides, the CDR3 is TGTGCCAGCAGCCAAGAGTGGGGGGATATCATTTTGAATGAGCAGTTCTTC. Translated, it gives CASSQEWGDIILNEQFF.

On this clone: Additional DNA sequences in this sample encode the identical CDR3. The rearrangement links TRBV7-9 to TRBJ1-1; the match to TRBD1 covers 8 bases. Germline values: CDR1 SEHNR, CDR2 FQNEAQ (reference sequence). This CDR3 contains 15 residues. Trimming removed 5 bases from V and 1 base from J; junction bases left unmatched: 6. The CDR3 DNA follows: TGTGCCAGCAGCCCCCCCGACAGGGGGAACACTGAAGCTTTCTTT. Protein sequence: CASSPPDRGNTEAFF.

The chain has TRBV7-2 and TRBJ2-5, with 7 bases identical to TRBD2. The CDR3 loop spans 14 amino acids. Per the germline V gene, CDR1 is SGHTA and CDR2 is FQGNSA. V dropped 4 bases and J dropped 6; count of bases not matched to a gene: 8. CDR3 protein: CASSSNRGVKTQYF. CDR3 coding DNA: TGTGCCAGCAGCTCCAACCGGGGGGTAAAGACCCAGTACTTC.

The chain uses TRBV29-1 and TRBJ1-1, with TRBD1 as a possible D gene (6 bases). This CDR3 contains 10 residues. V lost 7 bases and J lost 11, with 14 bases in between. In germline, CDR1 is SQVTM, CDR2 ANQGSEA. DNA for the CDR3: TGCAGCGGTTTTGGGGGGGCGGCTTTCTTT. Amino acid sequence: CSGFGGAAFF.

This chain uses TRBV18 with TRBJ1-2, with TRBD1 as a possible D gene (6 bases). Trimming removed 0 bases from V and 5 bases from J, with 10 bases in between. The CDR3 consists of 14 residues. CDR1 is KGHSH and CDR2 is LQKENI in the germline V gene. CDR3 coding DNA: TGTGCCAGCTCACCACCGGGGGCCGCTTATGGCTACACCTTC. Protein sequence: CASSPPGAAYGYTF.

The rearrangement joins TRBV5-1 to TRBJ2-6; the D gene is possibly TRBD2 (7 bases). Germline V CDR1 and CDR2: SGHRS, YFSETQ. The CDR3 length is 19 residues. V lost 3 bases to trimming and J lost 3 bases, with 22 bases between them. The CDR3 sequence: CASSWQSGGARIGANVLTF. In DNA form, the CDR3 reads TGCGCCAGCAGCTGGCAAAGTGGGGGGGCACGCATTGGGGCCAACGTCCTGACTTTC.

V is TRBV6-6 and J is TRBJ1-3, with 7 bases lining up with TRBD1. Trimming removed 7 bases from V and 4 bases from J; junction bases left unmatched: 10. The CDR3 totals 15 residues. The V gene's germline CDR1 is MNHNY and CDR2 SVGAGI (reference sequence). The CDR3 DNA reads TGTGCCAGCACCGACAGGGTTTCATTCGGAAACACCATATATTTT. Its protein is CASTDRVSFGNTIYF.

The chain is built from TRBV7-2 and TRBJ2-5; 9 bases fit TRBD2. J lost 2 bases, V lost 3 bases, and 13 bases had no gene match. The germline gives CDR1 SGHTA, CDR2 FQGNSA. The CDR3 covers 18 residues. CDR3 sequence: CASSLYPVASGKQETQYF. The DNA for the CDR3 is TGTGCCAGCAGCTTGTATCCCGTAGCTAGCGGGAAACAAGAGACCCAGTACTTC.

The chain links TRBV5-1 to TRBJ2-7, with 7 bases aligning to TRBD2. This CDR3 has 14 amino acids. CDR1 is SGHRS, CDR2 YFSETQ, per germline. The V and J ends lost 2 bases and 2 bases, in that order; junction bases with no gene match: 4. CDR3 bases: TGCGCCAGCAGCTTCGGGGGGAGCGCCTACGAGCAGTACTTC. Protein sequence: CASSFGGSAYEQYF.

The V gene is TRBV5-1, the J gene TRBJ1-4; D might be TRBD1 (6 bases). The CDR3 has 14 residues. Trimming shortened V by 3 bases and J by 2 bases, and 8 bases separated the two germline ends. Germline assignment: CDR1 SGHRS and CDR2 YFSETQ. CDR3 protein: CASSWGHTNEKLFF. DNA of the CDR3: TGCGCCAGCAGCTGGGGACATACTAATGAAAAACTGTTTTTT.

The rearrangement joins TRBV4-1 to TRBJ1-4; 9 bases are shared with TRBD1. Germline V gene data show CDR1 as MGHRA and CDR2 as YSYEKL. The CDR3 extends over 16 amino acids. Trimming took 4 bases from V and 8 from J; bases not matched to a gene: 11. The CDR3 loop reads CASSRELTGGREKLFF. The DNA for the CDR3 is TGCGCCAGCAGCCGAGAATTGACAGGGGGAAGGGAAAAACTGTTTTTT.

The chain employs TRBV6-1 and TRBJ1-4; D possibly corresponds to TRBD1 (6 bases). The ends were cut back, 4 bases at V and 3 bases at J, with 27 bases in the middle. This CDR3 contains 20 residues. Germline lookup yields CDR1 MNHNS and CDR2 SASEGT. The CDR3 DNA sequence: TGTGCCAGCAGTGCGACACGGGCCGAATCCCTACAGGGAGCTAATGAAAAACTGTTTTTT. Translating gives CASSATRAESLQGANEKLFF.

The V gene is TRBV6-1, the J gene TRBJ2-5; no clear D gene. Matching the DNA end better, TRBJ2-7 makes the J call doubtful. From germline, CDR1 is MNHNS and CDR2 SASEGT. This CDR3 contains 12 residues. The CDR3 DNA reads TGTGCCAGCAGTGCCCTATACTACGAGCAGTACTTC. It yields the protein CASSALYYEQYF.

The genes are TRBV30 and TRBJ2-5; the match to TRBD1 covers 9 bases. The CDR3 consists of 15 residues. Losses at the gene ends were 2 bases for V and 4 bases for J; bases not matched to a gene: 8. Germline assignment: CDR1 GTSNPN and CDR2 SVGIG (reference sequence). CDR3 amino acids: CAWSYTGGGGETQYF. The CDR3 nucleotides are TGTGCCTGGAGTTACACAGGGGGCGGGGGAGAGACCCAGTACTTC.

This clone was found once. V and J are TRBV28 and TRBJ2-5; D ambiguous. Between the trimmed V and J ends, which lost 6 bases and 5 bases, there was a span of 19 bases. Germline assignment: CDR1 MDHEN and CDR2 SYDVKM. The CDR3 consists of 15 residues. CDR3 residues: CASSERRFKRETQYF. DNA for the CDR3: TGTGCCAGCAGCGAACGGAGATTTAAAAGGGAGACCCAGTACTTC.

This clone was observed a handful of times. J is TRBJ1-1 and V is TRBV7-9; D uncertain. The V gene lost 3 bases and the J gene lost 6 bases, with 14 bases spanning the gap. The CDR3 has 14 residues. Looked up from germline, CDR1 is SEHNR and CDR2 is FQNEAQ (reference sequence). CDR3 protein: CASSFMLWQAEAFF. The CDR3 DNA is TGTGCCAGCAGCTTTATGTTGTGGCAGGCTGAAGCTTTCTTT.